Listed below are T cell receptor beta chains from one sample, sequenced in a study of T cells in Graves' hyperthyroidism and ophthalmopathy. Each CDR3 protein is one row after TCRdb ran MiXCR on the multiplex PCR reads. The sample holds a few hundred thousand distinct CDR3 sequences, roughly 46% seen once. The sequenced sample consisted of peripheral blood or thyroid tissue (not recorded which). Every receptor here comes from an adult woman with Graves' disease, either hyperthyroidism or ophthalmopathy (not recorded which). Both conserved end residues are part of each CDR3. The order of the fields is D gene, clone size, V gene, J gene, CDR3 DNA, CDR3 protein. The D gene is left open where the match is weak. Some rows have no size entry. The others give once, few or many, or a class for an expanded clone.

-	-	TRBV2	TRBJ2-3	TGTGCCAGCAGTGAAGAGGCGGGAAACACAGATACGCAGTATTTT	CASSEEAGNTDTQYF
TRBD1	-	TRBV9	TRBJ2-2	TGTGCCAGCAGCACAGGGGGCGGAGGGACCGGGGAGCTGTTTTTT	CASSTGGGGTGELFF
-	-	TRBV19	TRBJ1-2	TGTGCCGTAGGGCTAGCGGGGCAGTCGAAGGGCTACACCTTC	CAVGLAGQSKGYTF
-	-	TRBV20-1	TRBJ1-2	TGCAGTGCTCATGGGGGGGCTCACTATGGCTACACCTTC	CSAHGGAHYGYTF
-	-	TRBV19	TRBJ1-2	TGTGCCAGCACCACATCGATCACTGGGCCCTATGGCTACACCTTC	CASTTSITGPYGYTF
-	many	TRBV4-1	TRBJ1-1	TGCGCCAGCAGCCCGAGCGGGAACACTGAAGCTTTCTTT	CASSPSGNTEAFF
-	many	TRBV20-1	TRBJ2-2	TGCAGTGCTAGACGTGGGAGGAGCACCGGGGAGCTGTTTTTT	CSARRGRSTGELFF
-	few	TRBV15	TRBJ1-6	TGTGCCACCAGCAGAGTTCGGGAGGGGGGCTCACCCCTCCACTTT	CATSRVREGGSPLHF
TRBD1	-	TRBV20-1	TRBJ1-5	TGCAGTGCGGGGGACAGGGTTAGGAGCAATCAGCCCCAGCATTTT	CSAGDRVRSNQPQHF
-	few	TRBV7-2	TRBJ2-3	TGTGCCAGCAGCTTAATCCCCCGCGGGCGAGGGGATACGCAGTATTTT	CASSLIPRGRGDTQYF
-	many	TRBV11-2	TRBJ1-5	TGTGCCAGCAGCTTATCGGGGGCGCGCGGGCAGCCCCAGCATTTT	CASSLSGARGQPQHF
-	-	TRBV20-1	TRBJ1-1	TGCAGTGCTACCAGGGCGGTAAGGGCTGAAGCTTTCTTT	CSATRAVRAEAFF
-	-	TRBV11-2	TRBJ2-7	TGTGCCAGCAGCTTGATCCTGGGAGGGACAGAATACGAGCAGTACTTC	CASSLILGGTEYEQYF
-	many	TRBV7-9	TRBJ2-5	TGTGCCAGCAGCTCCGTGGGGGGCGAAGAGACCCAGTACTTC	CASSSVGGEETQYF
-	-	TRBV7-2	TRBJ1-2	TGTGCCAGCAGCTTCTCCTCTGGGGCGGATGGCTACACCTTC	CASSFSSGADGYTF
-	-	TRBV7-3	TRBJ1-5	TGCGCCAGCAGCCATTCCTTACGGGGGGCGTATAGCAATCAGCCCCAGCATTTT	CASSHSLRGAYSNQPQHF
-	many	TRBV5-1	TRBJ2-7	TGCGCCAGCAGCTTCTCGAGGGTCTCCTCCTACGAGCAGTACTTC	CASSFSRVSSYEQYF
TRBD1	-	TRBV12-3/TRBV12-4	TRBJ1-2	TGTGCCAGCAGTTGGCCGGGACAGCCGACTTTACTCTATGGCTACACCTTC	CASSWPGQPTLLYGYTF
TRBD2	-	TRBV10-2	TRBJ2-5	TGTGCCAGCAGCTTAGGACTAGCGGGAGCTGGTATTCAAGAGACCCAGTACTTC	CASSLGLAGAGIQETQYF
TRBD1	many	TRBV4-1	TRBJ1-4	TGCGCCAGCAGCCAAAAGACAGGGGCCGGGGAAAAACTGTTTTTT	CASSQKTGAGEKLFF
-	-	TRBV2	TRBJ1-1	TGTGCCAGCAGTGATGGGGAGAGCCCGAACACTGAAGCTTTCTTT	CASSDGESPNTEAFF
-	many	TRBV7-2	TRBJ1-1	TGTGCCAGCAGCTTATATCGACGGACTGAAGCTTTCTTT	CASSLYRRTEAFF
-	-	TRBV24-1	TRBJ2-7	TGTGCCACCAGTGTCTTGGGCAACGAGCAGTACTTC	CATSVLGNEQYF
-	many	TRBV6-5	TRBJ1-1	TGTGCCAGCAGTTACTCACTCCTCGGGGGGCTAAGAGCTTTCTTT	CASSYSLLGGLRAFF
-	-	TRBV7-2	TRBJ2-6	TGTGCCAGCAGCTTAGGGATTTCCTCTGGGGCCAACGTCCTGACTTTC	CASSLGISSGANVLTF
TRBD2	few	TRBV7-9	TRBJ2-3	TGTGCCACCTCTGCGGGAGGGTCCACAGATACGCAGTATTTT	CATSAGGSTDTQYF
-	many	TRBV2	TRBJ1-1	TGTGCCAGCAGTGAGGGGGTTCGCACTGAAGCTTTCTTT	CASSEGVRTEAFF
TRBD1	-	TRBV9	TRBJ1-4	TGTGCCAGCAGCGCCCGAGGGGACAGCTTACATAGAGAAAAACTGTTTTTT	CASSARGDSLHREKLFF
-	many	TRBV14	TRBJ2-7	TGTGCCAGCAGCCAAGATACAGTTAGCTCCTACGAGCAGTACTTC	CASSQDTVSSYEQYF
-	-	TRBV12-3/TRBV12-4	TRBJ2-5	TGTGCCAGCGGAACCGGGACGGGGGAAGAGACCCAGTACTTC	CASGTGTGEETQYF
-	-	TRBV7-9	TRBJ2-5	TGTGCCAGCAGTCCTGGCTCGGGCAACCAAGAGACCCAGTACTTC	CASSPGSGNQETQYF
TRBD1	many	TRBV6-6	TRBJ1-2	TGTGCCAGCGGGCCACAGGGGTTTACCTATGGCTACACCTTC	CASGPQGFTYGYTF
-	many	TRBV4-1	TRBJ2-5	TGCGCCAGCAGCCACGGAGACCAAGAGACCCAGTACTTC	CASSHGDQETQYF
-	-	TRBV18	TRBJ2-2	TGTGCCAGCTCACCGTACGGGGGCACCGGGGAGCTGTTTTTT	CASSPYGGTGELFF
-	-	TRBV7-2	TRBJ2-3	TGTGCCAGCAGTCGGGACAATCGGGATACGCAGTATTTT	CASSRDNRDTQYF
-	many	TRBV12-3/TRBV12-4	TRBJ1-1	TGTGCCAGCAGTCACAGACAGACTGAAGCTTTCTTT	CASSHRQTEAFF
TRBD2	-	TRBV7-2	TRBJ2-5	TGTGCCAGCAGCTTAGCGATAGGCGGGGGACTGGTTCAAGAGACCCAGTACTTC	CASSLAIGGGLVQETQYF
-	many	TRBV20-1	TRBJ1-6	TGCAGTGCTAGGGTGTTCCGGTCACCCCTCCACTTT	CSARVFRSPLHF
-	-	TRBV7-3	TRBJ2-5	TGTGCCAGCAGCTTAGAAGGGAAAGAGACCCAGTACTTC	CASSLEGKETQYF
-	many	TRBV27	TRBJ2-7	TGTGCCAGCAGTTTATTGGGCGGTAGCTCCTACGAGCAGTACTTC	CASSLLGGSSYEQYF
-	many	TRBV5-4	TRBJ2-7	TGTGCCAGCAGCTTGGCTAGAGTCAGTCACGAGCAGTACTTC	CASSLARVSHEQYF
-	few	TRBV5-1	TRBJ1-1	TGCGCCAGCAGCTTGACTATTGGGGGGAACACTGAAGCTTTCTTT	CASSLTIGGNTEAFF
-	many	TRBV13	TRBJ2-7	TGTGCCAGCAGCTACCTCGGCGGAGGGGCCCCCGAGCAGTACTTC	CASSYLGGGAPEQYF
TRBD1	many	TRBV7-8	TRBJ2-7	TGTGCCAGCAGCCTAACGGACAGGGGATACTACTACGAGCAGTACTTC	CASSLTDRGYYYEQYF
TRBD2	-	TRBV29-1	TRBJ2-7	TGCAGCGGGGGGTGGAGCGGGAGGACCTACGAGCAGTACTTC	CSGGWSGRTYEQYF
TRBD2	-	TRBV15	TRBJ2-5	TGTGCCACCAGCGCTGCGGGAGTACGTGGAGAGACCCAGTACTTC	CATSAAGVRGETQYF
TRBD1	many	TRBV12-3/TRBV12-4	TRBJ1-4	TGTGCCAGCAGTGGGACAGGGGTCGGCCGCGAAAAACTGTTTTTT	CASSGTGVGREKLFF
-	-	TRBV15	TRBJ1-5	TGTGCCACCAGCAGCCAAGAGAGACAACAGCCCCAGCATTTT	CATSSQERQQPQHF
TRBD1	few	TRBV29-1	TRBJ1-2	TGCAGCGTTGAAACAGGGGCTTATGGCTACACCTTC	CSVETGAYGYTF
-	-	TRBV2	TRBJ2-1	TGTGCCAGCAGTGATCGATGGGGTCGAAGAGGTAAAACCTACAATGAGCAGTTCTTC	CASSDRWGRRGKTYNEQFF
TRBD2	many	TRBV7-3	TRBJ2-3	TGTGCCAGCAGCTTAGGCGGGAGGGCCACAGATACGCAGTATTTT	CASSLGGRATDTQYF
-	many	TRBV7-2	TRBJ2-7	TGTGCCAGCAGCTCCAAGATTGGGGCATCCGAGCAGTACTTC	CASSSKIGASEQYF
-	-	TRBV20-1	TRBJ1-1	TGCAGTGCTAGAGCTGGACGGGCAAATGAAGCTTTCTTT	CSARAGRANEAFF
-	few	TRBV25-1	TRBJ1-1	TGTGCCAGCAGTGAATTCCAGGGAAGGGTAGCTTTCTTT	CASSEFQGRVAFF
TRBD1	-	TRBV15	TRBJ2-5	TGTGCCACCAGCAGAGAGAACCTCGGGGACAGGGGGACGGAGACCCAGTACTTC	CATSRENLGDRGTETQYF
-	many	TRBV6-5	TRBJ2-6	TGTGCCAGCAGTTCCATTACCTCTGGGGCCAACGTCCTGACTTTC	CASSSITSGANVLTF
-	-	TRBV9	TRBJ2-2	TGTGCCAGCAGCGTAGGGGAGCTGGTTTTT	CASSVGELVF
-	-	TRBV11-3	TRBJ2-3	TGTGCCAGCAGCTTAGGGATTGGCGGAATCACAGATACGCAGTATTTT	CASSLGIGGITDTQYF
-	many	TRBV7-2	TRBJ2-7	TGTGCCAGCAGCCAGCGCTACGAGCAGTACTTC	CASSQRYEQYF
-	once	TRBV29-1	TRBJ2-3	TGCAGCGTTGAGGGGGCCAGCGGGACTACGAATACGCAGTATTTT	CSVEGASGTTNTQYF